This TCR beta chain originates from a study of blood T cell repertoires in COVID-19. Study-wide context: T cells, B-cell-depleted T cells, or PBMCs provided the cDNA or gDNA that served as material.

Authors' data handling: Amplified reference gene primers provided the basis for estimating nucleated cell counts. Data came from immunoSEQ multiplex PCR; TCRdb stores just in-frame clones and leaves some out. The V and J calls and clone size come from that table; D and trimming were worked out from the DNA. Found here are about 250,000 clones, 88% of them singletons; the top ten hold 6.3%. Germline V gene sequence: CDR1 SGHRS, CDR2 YFSETQ. V shed 1 base, J shed 4 bases, and the junction held 13 bases outside the gene matches. The CDR3 extends over 18 amino acids. The chain uses TRBV5-1 and TRBJ2-2; 7 bases line up with TRBD1. The origin of this receptor is a woman aged 25 to 39 with COVID-19, enrolled during active disease. The sample was peripheral blood. The CDR3 DNA follows: TGCGCCAGCAGCTTGTCACGACAGGGACATGCGGGCACCGGGGAGCTGTTTTTT. Its translation is CASSLSRQGHAGTGELFF.